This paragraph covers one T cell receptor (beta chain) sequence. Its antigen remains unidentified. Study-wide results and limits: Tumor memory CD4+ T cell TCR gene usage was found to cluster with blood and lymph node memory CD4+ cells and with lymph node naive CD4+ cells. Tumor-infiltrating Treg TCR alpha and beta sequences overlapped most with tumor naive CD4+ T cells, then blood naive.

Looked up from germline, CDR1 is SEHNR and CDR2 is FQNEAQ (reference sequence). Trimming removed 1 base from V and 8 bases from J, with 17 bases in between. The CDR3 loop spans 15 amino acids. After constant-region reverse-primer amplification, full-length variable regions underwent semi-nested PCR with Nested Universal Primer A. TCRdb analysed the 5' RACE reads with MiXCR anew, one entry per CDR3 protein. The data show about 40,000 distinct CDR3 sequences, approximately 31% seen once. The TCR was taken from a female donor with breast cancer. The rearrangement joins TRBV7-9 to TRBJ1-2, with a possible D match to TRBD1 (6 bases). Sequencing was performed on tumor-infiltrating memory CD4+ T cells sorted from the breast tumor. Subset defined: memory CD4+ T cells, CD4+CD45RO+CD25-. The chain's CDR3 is CASSLGRGTIGGYTF. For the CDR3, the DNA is TGTGCCAGCAGCTTAGGCAGGGGTACAATAGGCGGCTACACCTTC.